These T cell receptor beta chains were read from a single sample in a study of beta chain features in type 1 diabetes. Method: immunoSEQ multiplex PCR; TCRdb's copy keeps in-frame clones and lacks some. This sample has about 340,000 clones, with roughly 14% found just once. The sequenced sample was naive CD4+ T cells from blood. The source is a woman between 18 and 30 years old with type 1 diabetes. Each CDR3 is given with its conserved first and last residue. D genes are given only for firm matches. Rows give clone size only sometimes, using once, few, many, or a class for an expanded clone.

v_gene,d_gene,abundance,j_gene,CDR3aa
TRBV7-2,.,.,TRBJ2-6,CASSLRLVNVLTF
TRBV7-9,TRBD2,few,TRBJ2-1,CASSSWTSGREHNEQFF
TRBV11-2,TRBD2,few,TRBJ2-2,CASSLDPGRSRTGELFF
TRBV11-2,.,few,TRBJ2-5,CASSFLNSARGETQYF
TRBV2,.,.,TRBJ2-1,CASGIDRSPYNEQFF
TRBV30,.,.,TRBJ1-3,CAWSGGQYGNTIYF
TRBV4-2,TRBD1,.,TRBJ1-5,CASSQTGVQPQHF
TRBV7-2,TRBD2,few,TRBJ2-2,CASSLLAGQNTGELFF
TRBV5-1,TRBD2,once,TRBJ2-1,CASSFGGRPYNEQFF
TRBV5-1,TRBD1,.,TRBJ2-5,CASSGWTGETQYF
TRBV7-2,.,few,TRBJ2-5,CASSLTYQETQYF
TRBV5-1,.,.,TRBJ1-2,CASSLAGRGSYTF
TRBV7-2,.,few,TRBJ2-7,CASSLDFYEQYF
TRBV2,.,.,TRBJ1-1,CAELGGPGGNTEAFF
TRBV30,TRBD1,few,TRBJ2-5,CAWSHRGETQYF
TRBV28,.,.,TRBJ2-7,CASSLLQIRGSKEQYF
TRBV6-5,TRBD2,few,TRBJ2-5,CASSYLAGLTETQYF
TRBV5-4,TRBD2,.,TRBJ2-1,CASSPTSGGYNEQFF
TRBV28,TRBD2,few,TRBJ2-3,CASSLLAGGLDTQYF
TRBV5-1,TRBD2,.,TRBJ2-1,CASTSGLAGGSSYNEQFF
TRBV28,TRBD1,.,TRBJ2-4,CASSQMTGVRLQYF
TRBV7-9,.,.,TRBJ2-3,CASSSKQATDTQYF
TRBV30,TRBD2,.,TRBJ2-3,CAWSVGGRAEDTQYF
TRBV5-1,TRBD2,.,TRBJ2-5,CASRGTGTSGQETQYF
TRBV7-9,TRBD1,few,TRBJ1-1,CASSLAGTDTEAFF
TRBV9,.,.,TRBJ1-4,CASSFGGQLATNEKLFF
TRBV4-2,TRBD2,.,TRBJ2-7,CASSQDGGRGDEQYF